Below, 6 T cell receptor beta chains from the same sample are listed, as sequenced in a study of T cells in Graves' hyperthyroidism and ophthalmopathy. TCR beta CDR3 region amplification was performed from RNA transcripts. With the HTBI primer set, the TCR CDR3 went through a first round of RT-PCR. One entry per CDR3 protein, called by TCRdb with MiXCR from the multiplex PCR reads. The table includes some 400,000 distinct CDR3 sequences, about a fifth detected once. The specimen sequenced was blood. All receptors come from a young woman with Graves' hyperthyroidism.

This clonotype has a count of ten or more. V usage is TRBV6-5 and J usage is TRBJ1-5, with D hard to call. Between the trimmed V and J ends, which lost 8 bases and 6 bases, there was a span of 14 bases. CDR3 size: 13 residues. Germline CDR1 reads MNHEY; CDR2 reads SVGAGI. The CDR3 DNA reads as TGTGCCAGCTCGACCGGATTAATTCAGCCCCAGCATTTT. Translation gives CASSTGLIQPQHF.

This clonotype was counted a few times. The chain carries TRBV13 and TRBJ1-5; D not certain. The CDR3 is made up of 14 amino acids. Per germline, CDR1 PRHDT and CDR2 FYEKMQ (reference sequence). V lost 5 bases, J lost 6 bases, and 14 bases lay in between. CDR3: CASSPGPGRQPQHF. The CDR3 DNA reads TGTGCCAGCAGCCCCGGACCCGGGCGTCAGCCCCAGCATTTT. Full variable domain (outside the CDR3, taken from reference TRBV13 and TRBJ1-5): AAGVIQSPRHLIKEKRETATLKCYPIPRHDTVYWYQQGPGQDPQFLISFYEKMQSDKGSIPDRFSAQQFSDYHSELNMSSLELGDSALYFCASSPGPGRQPQHFGDGTRLSIL.

This clonotype has at least ten counts. The V and J genes are TRBV28 and TRBJ2-4, with a weak D call TRBD1 (5 bases). Germline CDR1 MDHEN, CDR2 SYDVKM. The V and J ends lost 3 bases and 0 bases respectively, with 15 bases between them. The CDR3 contains 17 residues. CDR3 sequence: CASSFSQGVQAKNIQYF. CDR3 in DNA: TGTGCCAGCAGTTTTTCCCAGGGTGTGCAAGCCAAAAACATTCAGTACTTC.

The J gene is TRBJ1-2, the V gene TRBV2, with TRBD1 as a possible D gene (5 bases). Trimming took 6 bases from V and 8 from J, leaving 16 bases between them. This CDR3 spans 13 amino acids. Per the germline V gene, CDR1 is SNHLY and CDR2 is FYNNEI. Here the CDR3 reads CASRTAGFRGYTF. The CDR3 DNA reads TGTGCCAGCAGGACCGCAGGGTTCCGGGGCTACACCTTC. Together with reference TRBV2 and TRBJ1-2, the CDR3 gives the full variable domain: EPEVTQTPSHQVTQMGQEVILRCVPISNHLYFYWYRQILGQKVEFLVSFYNNEISEKSEIFDDQFSVERPDGSNFTLKIRSTKLEDSAMYFCASRTAGFRGYTFGSGTRLTVV.

This clonotype occurred a few times. The chain carries TRBV20-1 and TRBJ1-6, with no clear D. The CDR3 extends over 11 amino acids. CDR1 is DFQATT, CDR2 SNEGSKA, per germline (reference sequence). With 0 bases removed from V and 16 bases from J, the gap between germline ends came to 10 bases. CDR3 nucleotides: TGCAGTGCTAGAGAGAGGATTAATCTCCACTTT. Translation gives CSARERINLHF.

Concerning this clonotype: At one of its ends the junction is not consistent with the germline gene, which may arise from a read error. This rearrangement joins TRBV4-2 to TRBJ1-5; D ambiguous. The CDR3 consists of 17 residues. The germline CDR1 and CDR2 sequences are LGHNA and YNFKEQ. Here the CDR3 DNA reads TGTGCCAGCAGCCAAGTTCCTTCGGTGAGGAGCAATCAGCCCCATCATTTT. Residues: CASSQVPSVRSNQPHHF.